This T cell receptor (beta chain) appears in the sequencing data of a study of OX40 agonist ivuxolimab in advanced cancers. Turning to the study itself: 30% to 40% of patients had received prior checkpoint inhibitor therapy. General study results and limits: Within 6 weeks, CD4+ and CD8+ blood T cells expanded clonally at 0.1 to 3.0 mg/kg. Among T cells, CD8+ cells averaged more expanded clones than CD4+ cells.

As to this clone: The target antigen is unknown.

Researchers took blood at baseline, on cycle 4 day 1, and on cycle 7 day 1. V gave up 3 bases and J gave up 7 bases, with 14 bases separating them. CDR1 and CDR2 (germline): SGHNT, YYREEE (reference sequence). This CDR3 is built from 14 residues. Repertoires were generated with immunoSEQ multiplex PCR, while TCRdb's copy carries only in-frame clones and drops some. The table shows roughly 75,000 clones, with around 82% occurring only once. The sequencing here drew on CD4+ or CD8+ T cells sorted from blood, taken in a trial of the OX40 agonist ivuxolimab. The J gene is TRBJ2-1, the V gene TRBV5-4, with D perhaps TRBD2 (7 bases). This receptor was identified in an adult with an advanced solid tumor such as melanoma, head and neck, liver or kidney cancer. The chain's CDR3 is CASSWGGAGNEQFF. CDR3 DNA: TGTGCCAGCAGCTGGGGGGGCGCTGGGAATGAGCAGTTCTTC.